The rows below give T cell receptor beta chains drawn from one sample of a study of shared clonotypes between healthy human individuals. Data came from immunoSEQ multiplex PCR; TCRdb stores just in-frame clones and leaves some out. The sample holds under 2.5 million clones, 80% to 95% seen once. The source material was naive CD4+ T cells from PBMCs. The receptors were gathered from a man aged 18-30 years in good health. Some clones in this sample may be carry-over from other donors' samples. The CDR3 runs from the conserved cysteine through the conserved F or W. A D gene is named only where the DNA matches it firmly. Size values are once, few and many counts, or a class for expanded clones, and some rows have none.

>14|TRBJ2-5|-|TRBV25-1|-
CTSSQRWGAETQYF
TGTACCAGCAGCCAGAGGTGGGGGGCAGAGACCCAGTACTTC
>15|TRBJ2-3|-|TRBV19|-
CASRKTGRVPDTQYF
TGTGCCAGTAGAAAAACAGGGCGAGTCCCAGATACGCAGTATTTT
>15|TRBJ2-7|-|TRBV28|TRBD1
CASSPRTGITYEQYF
TGTGCCAGCAGTCCACGGACAGGAATCACCTACGAGCAGTACTTC
>16|TRBJ2-5|-|TRBV11-2|-
CASSLAREGAEETQYF
TGTGCCAGCAGCTTAGCGAGGGAAGGGGCGGAAGAGACCCAGTACTTC
>14|TRBJ2-7|-|TRBV14|-
CASSQDLNSYEQYF
TGTGCCAGCAGCCAAGATTTAAATAGCTACGAGCAGTACTTC
>12|TRBJ2-5|few|TRBV9|-
CASSLTEETQYF
TGTGCCAGCAGCCTAACGGAAGAGACCCAGTACTTC
>14|TRBJ1-1|few|TRBV28|TRBD1
CASSTGGSGTEAFF
TGTGCCAGCAGCACAGGGGGCTCGGGCACTGAAGCTTTCTTT
>14|TRBJ2-7|once|TRBV6-1|-
CASSTGGNSYEQYF
TGTGCCAGCAGTACTGGGGGGAACTCCTACGAGCAGTACTTC
>14|TRBJ1-4|-|TRBV28|-
CASSLLGQLEKLFF
TGTGCCAGCAGTTTATTGGGGCAGCTTGAAAAACTGTTTTTT
>13|TRBJ1-2|-|TRBV6-5|TRBD1
CASRADRDYGYTF
TGTGCCAGCAGGGCGGACAGGGACTATGGCTACACCTTC
>14|TRBJ2-1|-|TRBV5-1|-
CASSPDTNNNEQFF
TGCGCCAGCAGCCCGGATACAAACAACAATGAGCAGTTCTTC
>15|TRBJ2-7|-|TRBV30|TRBD1
CAWSPWTGGPYEQYF
TGTGCCTGGAGCCCATGGACAGGGGGACCCTACGAGCAGTACTTC
>17|TRBJ2-1|-|TRBV5-6|-
CASSRGPGKSSYNEQFF
TGTGCCAGCAGCCGGGGTCCCGGGAAAAGCTCCTACAATGAGCAGTTCTTC
>16|TRBJ2-1|-|TRBV4-1|-
CASSQARQGGSNEQFF
TGCGCCAGCAGCCAGGCCCGACAGGGAGGGTCGAATGAGCAGTTCTTC
>15|TRBJ1-3|-|TRBV7-9|-
CASSQRPGAGNTIYF
TGTGCCAGCAGCCAGAGGCCGGGGGCTGGAAACACCATATATTTT
>18|TRBJ2-6|-|TRBV4-1|-
CASSQETQETSGANVLTF
TGCGCCAGCAGCCAAGAGACCCAGGAAACCTCTGGGGCCAACGTCCTGACTTTC
>14|TRBJ1-3|-|TRBV7-6|-
CASSSSRAGNTIYF
TGTGCCAGCAGTTCCTCCAGGGCTGGAAACACCATATATTTT
>12|TRBJ2-3|-|TRBV6-1|TRBD2
CASTTGTTLQYF
TGTGCCAGCACCACCGGGACTACCCTGCAGTATTTT
>14|TRBJ1-1|-|TRBV4-1|-
CASSQGPSNTEAFF
TGCGCCAGCAGCCAAGGCCCATCGAACACTGAAGCTTTCTTT
>12|TRBJ2-5|-|TRBV29-1|-
CSVEDPIGEQYF
TGCAGCGTTGAAGACCCGATAGGTGAGCAGTACTTC
>15|TRBJ1-5|-|TRBV6-6|TRBD1
CASSYSAGTAQPQHF
TGTGCCAGCAGCTACTCGGCCGGGACAGCCCAGCCCCAGCATTTT
>11|TRBJ2-1|-|TRBV28|-
CASSYDNEQFF
TGTGCCAGCAGTTATGACAATGAGCAGTTCTTC
>13|TRBJ2-7|-|TRBV9|-
CASSVAPAGEQYF
TGTGCCAGCAGCGTAGCCCCGGCCGGCGAGCAGTACTTC
>13|TRBJ1-1|-|TRBV7-2|-
CASSFQMNTEAFF
TGTGCCAGCAGCTTTCAGATGAACACTGAAGCTTTCTTT
>11|TRBJ2-2|-|TRBV28|-
CASKAGGELFF
TGTGCCAGCAAAGCCGGTGGGGAGCTGTTTTTT
>14|TRBJ2-1|-|TRBV19|-
CASSIRSLALEQFF
TGTGCCAGTAGTATAAGATCACTAGCCTTGGAGCAGTTCTTC
>16|TRBJ2-5|-|TRBV27|TRBD2
CASSRRGLGVQETQYF
TGTGCCAGCAGTAGGAGGGGACTAGGGGTTCAAGAGACCCAGTACTTC
>16|TRBJ2-2|-|TRBV7-3|TRBD2
CASSLNPAGGFGELFF
TGTGCCAGCAGCTTAAACCCAGCGGGAGGGTTCGGGGAGCTGTTTTTT
>15|TRBJ2-7|-|TRBV6-1|TRBD1
CASSPQGQGALEQYF
TGTGCCAGCAGTCCCCAGGGACAGGGTGCTTTAGAGCAGTACTTC
>13|TRBJ1-5|-|TRBV7-3|-
CASSVSMGEPQHF
TGTGCCAGCAGCGTATCCATGGGCGAGCCCCAGCATTTT
>15|TRBJ2-1|-|TRBV10-1|TRBD2
CASSERTSGSNEQFF
TGCGCCAGCAGTGAAAGGACTAGCGGGAGCAATGAGCAGTTCTTC
>14|TRBJ2-7|-|TRBV11-3|-
CASSSDRSAYEQYF
TGTGCCAGCAGCTCCGACAGGAGCGCCTACGAGCAGTACTTC
>15|TRBJ2-4|-|TRBV28|-
CASSLSRPSTNIQYF
TGTGCCAGCAGTTTATCCAGGCCGTCTACCAACATTCAGTACTTC
>13|TRBJ2-2|-|TRBV11-2|TRBD1
CAARDREPGELFF
TGTGCCGCCCGGGACAGGGAGCCCGGGGAGCTGTTTTTT
>14|TRBJ2-7|-|TRBV30|-
CAWSVGGSNYEQYF
TGTGCCTGGAGTGTGGGTGGTAGCAATTACGAGCAGTACTTC
>14|TRBJ1-1|-|TRBV7-9|-
CASSAGSWNTEAFF
TGTGCCAGCAGCGCGGGGTCGTGGAACACTGAAGCTTTCTTT
>15|TRBJ2-5|-|TRBV2|TRBD2
CASTGTSGMGETQYF
TGTGCCAGTACCGGGACTAGCGGGATGGGTGAGACCCAGTACTTC
>15|TRBJ2-2|-|TRBV19|-
CASSIRTMNTGELFF
TGTGCCAGTAGTATACGGACAATGAACACCGGGGAGCTGTTTTTT
>16|TRBJ1-6|-|TRBV18|-
CASSQRQSSYNSPLHF
TGTGCCAGCTCACAGAGACAGAGCTCCTATAATTCACCCCTCCACTTT
>12|TRBJ2-7|-|TRBV15|-
CATGRDSYEQYF
TGTGCCACCGGGCGGGACTCCTACGAGCAGTACTTC
>16|TRBJ2-1|-|TRBV4-2|TRBD2
CASSQRGLAENNEQFF
TGTGCCAGCAGCCAGCGCGGACTAGCGGAGAACAATGAGCAGTTCTTC
>15|TRBJ1-4|-|TRBV7-9|TRBD1
CASSLAEGAVVKLFF
TGTGCCAGCAGCTTAGCCGAGGGGGCTGTGGTAAAACTGTTTTTT
>15|TRBJ2-7|-|TRBV6-1|TRBD2
CASSEGTSGLYEQYF
TGTGCCAGCAGTGAAGGGACTAGCGGACTCTACGAGCAGTACTTC
>14|TRBJ2-7|-|TRBV6-1|TRBD1
CASWSRTGVYEQYF
TGTGCCAGCTGGAGCAGGACAGGGGTTTACGAGCAGTACTTC
>15|TRBJ2-3|once|TRBV9|-
CASSGALTEVDTQYF
TGTGCCAGCAGCGGGGCCCTTACAGAGGTAGATACGCAGTATTTT
>15|TRBJ2-5|-|TRBV7-3|TRBD1
CASSLGPGGEETQYF
TGTGCCAGCAGCTTAGGTCCAGGGGGCGAGGAGACCCAGTACTTC
>14|TRBJ2-5|-|TRBV7-9|-
CASSSPSGPRTQYF
TGTGCCAGCAGCTCCCCGAGCGGCCCTAGGACCCAGTACTTC
>14|TRBJ2-1|-|TRBV7-9|-
CASSFGGEYNEQFF
TGTGCCAGCAGCTTCGGCGGAGAGTACAATGAGCAGTTCTTC
>18|TRBJ2-1|-|TRBV30|TRBD2
CAWSAYIRTSGMYNEQFF
TGTGCCTGGAGTGCATATATACGGACTAGCGGCATGTACAATGAGCAGTTCTTC
>11|TRBJ2-7|-|TRBV20-1|-
CSARGGGEQYF
TGCAGTGCTAGGGGAGGTGGCGAGCAGTACTTC
>16|TRBJ2-1|-|TRBV9|TRBD1
CASSAPTGKGYNEQFF
TGTGCCAGCAGCGCCCCGACAGGGAAGGGTTACAATGAGCAGTTCTTC
>14|TRBJ2-7|-|TRBV5-1|TRBD1
CASSLEGALDEQYF
TGCGCCAGCAGCCTAGAGGGGGCGCTGGACGAGCAGTACTTC
>14|TRBJ2-7|-|TRBV7-2|TRBD1
CASSLGQGADEQYF
TGTGCCAGCAGCTTAGGCCAGGGGGCAGACGAGCAGTACTTC
>17|TRBJ1-2|-|TRBV2|TRBD1
CASSEGGRGRKSYGYTF
TGTGCCAGCAGTGAAGGGGGCAGGGGGCGGAAGAGCTATGGCTACACCTTC